Listed here are 32 T cell receptor beta chains from one sample, sequenced in a study of cytomegalovirus exposure and HLA in healthy donors. Both 60 Vbeta primers and 13 Jbeta primers went into the PCR. Measured with immunoSEQ multiplex PCR; TCRdb has only the in-frame clones, and not every one. The sample lists over 85,000 clones, approximately 76% seen once, with 2% to 2.5% in the top ten. Sample: PBMCs. Receptors originate from a man aged 35 to 55 in good health and CMV-seronegative.

The rearrangement joins TRBV2 to TRBJ2-1, with 11 bases matching TRBD1. Germline V gives CDR1 SNHLY, CDR2 FYNNEI. The CDR3 runs 14 residues. V was clipped by 6 bases and J by 8 bases; unmatched bases: 6. This CDR3 reads CASSGTGGYHEQFF. The CDR3 DNA is TGTGCCAGCAGCGGGACAGGGGGTTACCATGAGCAGTTCTTC.

The chain couples TRBV2 to TRBJ2-2, with a possible D match to TRBD1 (6 bases). The V end lost 7 bases, the J end lost 5 bases, and 11 bases lay between the germline ends. Germline V gives CDR1 SNHLY, CDR2 FYNNEI. This CDR3 comprises 13 residues. The CDR3 region is CASKYRETGELFF. CDR3 sequence (DNA): TGTGCCAGCAAGTACAGGGAAACCGGGGAGCTGTTTTTT.

The V gene is TRBV6-4, the J gene TRBJ1-2; D is uncertain. The CDR3 is made up of 15 amino acids. Per the germline V gene, CDR1 is MRHNA and CDR2 is SNTAGT. Trimming shortened V by 0 bases and J by 6 bases, and 14 bases separated the two germline ends. The CDR3 protein is CASSDSSRKIHGYTF. The CDR3 DNA reads as TGTGCCAGCAGTGACTCTAGCCGAAAGATACATGGCTACACCTTC.

This rearrangement joins TRBV23-1 to TRBJ2-1, with D maybe TRBD1 (6 bases). TRBV23-1 is sorted into the ORF group, with uncertain function. The CDR3 totals 19 residues. Deletions cut 3 bases from V and 4 bases from J, with 25 bases between. CDR3 amino acids: CASSQNLDSRAANYNEQFF. CDR3 sequence (DNA): TGCGCCAGCAGTCAGAATTTGGACAGCCGAGCGGCGAATTACAATGAGCAGTTCTTC.

The chain couples TRBV29-1 to TRBJ2-1, with 7 bases matching TRBD1. With 7 bases clipped from V and 0 bases from J, the junction kept 9 bases outside the gene matches. This CDR3 has 15 residues. Germline lookup yields CDR1 SQVTM and CDR2 ANQGSEA. The CDR3, as DNA: TGCAGCGCAACACCCGGGACAGCCTCCTACAATGAGCAGTTCTTC. The encoded protein is CSATPGTASYNEQFF.

The V call is TRBV5-1, the J call TRBJ2-7; weak D call: TRBD1 (5 bases). Germline V gene sequence: CDR1 SGHRS, CDR2 YFSETQ. The CDR3 sequence is 14 residues long. The V and J ends lost 4 bases and 4 bases respectively, with 15 bases between them. Written as DNA, the CDR3 is TGCGCCAGCAGCCAAGACCAGGGATGGTACGAGCAGTACTTC. Protein product: CASSQDQGWYEQYF.

V usage is TRBV6-5 and J usage is TRBJ2-1, with 9 bases matching TRBD1. The germline gives CDR1 MNHEY, CDR2 SVGAGI. The CDR3 spans 16 residues. V shed 2 bases, J shed 1 base, and the junction held 3 bases outside the gene matches. The CDR3 sequence is CASSYQDRGSYNEQFF. The DNA for the CDR3 is TGTGCCAGCAGTTACCAGGACAGGGGTTCCTACAATGAGCAGTTCTTC.

The rearrangement links TRBV19 to TRBJ2-7, with D possibly matching TRBD2 (6 bases). Trimming took 5 bases from V and 6 from J, leaving 11 bases between them. Germline CDR1 is LNHDA and CDR2 is SQIVND (reference sequence). This CDR3 comprises 12 residues. The CDR3 region is CASSPGGIEQYF. The CDR3 nucleotides read TGTGCCAGTAGTCCTGGGGGGATCGAGCAGTACTTC.

This clone came up once. The V gene is TRBV30, the J gene TRBJ1-4; D may be TRBD1 (6 bases). V shed 1 base and J shed 7 bases, with 16 bases lying between them. Germline assignment: CDR1 GTSNPN and CDR2 SVGIG (reference sequence). The CDR3 spans 15 residues. CDR3 sequence reads: CAWSANRAVGEKLFF. CDR3 coding DNA: TGTGCCTGGAGTGCTAACAGGGCGGTGGGTGAAAAACTGTTTTTT.

The J gene is TRBJ1-1, the V gene TRBV10-3; 8 positions match TRBD1. Germline V gene lookup returns CDR1 ENHRY and CDR2 SYGVKD. The CDR3 covers 15 residues. Trimming cost V 2 bases and J 1 base; bases outside gene matches: 3. In nucleotides, the CDR3 is TGTGCCATCAGTGAGGGAGACAGGGGGAACACTGAAGCTTTCTTT. Amino acids: CAISEGDRGNTEAFF.

Note on this clone: Other DNA sequences in the same sample also yield this CDR3. The V call is TRBV27, the J call TRBJ1-2; 12 bases agree with TRBD1. Germline V lookup: CDR1 MNHEY, CDR2 SMNVEV (reference sequence). CDR3 length: 15 amino acids. V shed 5 bases and J 7 bases; nucleotides not matched to a gene: 8. DNA for the CDR3: TGTGCCAGCAGTCCCTCCGGGACAGGGGGCCTTGGCTACACCTTC. The encoded protein is CASSPSGTGGLGYTF.

A few counts support this clone. The chain carries TRBV25-1 and TRBJ2-3; 7 bases match TRBD1. Losses at the gene ends were 8 bases for V and 4 bases for J; bases not matched to a gene: 9. Germline lookup yields CDR1 MGHDK and CDR2 SYGVNS. The CDR3 loop spans 14 amino acids. The CDR3 region has the DNA TGTGCCAGCGAAGACTCGACAGGGTCAGATACGCAGTATTTT. Its translation: CASEDSTGSDTQYF.

The chain joins TRBV7-3 to TRBJ2-2; D is perhaps TRBD1 (6 bases). The CDR3 has 14 residues. V lost 5 bases and J 4 bases, leaving 11 bases between the germline ends. Germline V gene lookup returns CDR1 SGHTA and CDR2 FQGTGA. The CDR3 DNA reads TGTGCCAGCAGCGCCCAGGGGTCCACCGGGGAGCTGTTTTTT. Translated, it gives CASSAQGSTGELFF.

This clone was found a few times. The V gene is TRBV30, the J gene TRBJ2-5, with D possibly being TRBD1 (6 bases). The CDR3 sequence is 13 residues long. CDR1 and CDR2 from the germline V gene are GTSNPN and SVGIG (reference sequence). The V end was cut by 2 bases, the J end by 5 bases, with 12 bases between. The CDR3 nucleotides are TGTGCCTGGAGTAATACAGGGTTTGAGACCCAGTACTTC. It yields the protein CAWSNTGFETQYF.

The genes are TRBV30 and TRBJ2-5; no clear D gene. Looked up from germline, CDR1 is GTSNPN and CDR2 is SVGIG (reference sequence). Trimming pared 0 bases from V and 4 bases from J, leaving 6 bases between. This CDR3 has 12 amino acids. CDR3 bases: TGTGCCTGGAGTGTACTCTTAGAGACCCAGTACTTC. This translates into CAWSVLLETQYF.

The chain couples TRBV29-1 to TRBJ1-2, with 10 bases aligning to TRBD1. V shed 3 bases and J 8 bases; nucleotides not matched to a gene: 3. This CDR3 is 12 amino acids long. Looked up from germline, CDR1 is SQVTM and CDR2 is ANQGSEA. The CDR3 protein is CSVETGGEGYTF. The CDR3 nucleotides are TGCAGCGTTGAGACAGGGGGCGAAGGCTACACCTTC.

The chain uses TRBV28 and TRBJ2-2; 8 bases are shared with TRBD2. Unmatched junction bases numbered 13, after V lost 6 bases and J lost 7 bases. Germline V lookup: CDR1 MDHEN, CDR2 SYDVKM. The CDR3 has 16 amino acids. CDR3 nucleotide sequence: TGTGCCAGCAGCCGACCCTCCGGGAGGGTAGGCGGGGAGCTGTTTTTT. This sequence encodes CASSRPSGRVGGELFF.

This chain joins TRBV6-1 and TRBJ2-5; perhaps TRBD1 as D (6 bases). V lost 6 bases and J 5 bases, leaving 13 bases between the germline ends. CDR1 and CDR2 from the germline V gene are MNHNS and SASEGT. The CDR3 contains 13 residues. The CDR3 loop is CASSQGFRETQYF. CDR3 nucleotides: TGTGCCAGCAGCCAGGGGTTCCGGGAGACCCAGTACTTC.

This chain connects TRBV30 to TRBJ1-2; D is undetermined. Germline loops: CDR1 GTSNPN, CDR2 SVGIG (reference sequence). The V end lost 0 bases, the J end lost 7 bases, and 9 bases lay between the germline ends. This CDR3 spans 12 amino acids. This CDR3 is CAWSVRGFGYTF. The CDR3 region has the DNA TGTGCCTGGAGTGTACGAGGTTTTGGCTACACCTTC.

V usage is TRBV6-1 and J usage is TRBJ2-7; 8 bases agree with TRBD1. Looked up from germline, CDR1 is MNHNS and CDR2 is SASEGT. The CDR3 sequence is 15 residues long. Trimming took 4 bases from V and 1 from J; bases not matched to a gene: 6. The CDR3 DNA follows: TGTGCCAGCAGTGCCCGACAGGGGAGATCCTACGAGCAGTACTTC. Protein product: CASSARQGRSYEQYF.

V usage is TRBV19 and J usage is TRBJ1-2; 12 bases are a match to TRBD1. J was trimmed by 10 bases and V by 5 bases; bases with no gene match: 8. Looked up from germline, CDR1 is LNHDA and CDR2 is SQIVND (reference sequence). This CDR3 has 14 residues. The CDR3: CASSVTGTGGTYTF. CDR3 sequence (DNA): TGTGCCAGTAGTGTAACCGGGACAGGGGGCACCTACACCTTC.

Turning to this clone: The sample carries other DNA sequences with the same CDR3. The chain uses TRBV5-4 and TRBJ2-2, with D tentatively TRBD2 (5 bases). This CDR3 contains 16 residues. The germline V gene encodes CDR1 SGHNT and CDR2 YYREEE (reference sequence). Trimming removed 3 bases from V and 6 bases from J, with 18 bases in between. The CDR3 nucleotides are TGTGCCAGCAGCTGGATAACTAGTGGAAGGGCCGGGGAGCTGTTTTTT. This translates into CASSWITSGRAGELFF. Supplemented by reference TRBV5-4 and TRBJ2-2, the full variable domain reads ETGVTQSPTHLIKTRGQQVTLRCSSQSGHNTVSWYQQALGQGPQFIFQYYREEENGRGNFPPRFSGLQFPNYSSELNVNALELDDSALYLCASSWITSGRAGELFFGEGSRLTVL.

The chain employs TRBV2 and TRBJ2-2, with D unresolved. The CDR3 totals 13 residues. Germline CDR1 reads SNHLY; CDR2 reads FYNNEI. The V end lost 4 bases, the J end lost 1 base, and 4 bases lay between the germline ends. DNA for the CDR3: TGTGCCAGCAGTGTCAGGAACACCGGGGAGCTGTTTTTT. Its protein product is CASSVRNTGELFF.

The chain recombines TRBV28 with TRBJ1-2; TRBD1 matches at 8 bases. Trimming took 6 bases from V and 7 from J; bases not matched to a gene: 13. The CDR3 length is 15 residues. Germline CDR1 MDHEN, CDR2 SYDVKM. The CDR3 spells CASRPKRRGPFGYTF. The CDR3 DNA is TGTGCCAGCAGACCCAAGCGCAGGGGGCCGTTTGGCTACACCTTC.

This chain joins TRBV7-2 and TRBJ2-5; D gene uncertain. Looked up from germline, CDR1 is SGHTA and CDR2 is FQGNSA. Trimming removed 2 bases at V and 2 bases at J, with 6 bases between. The CDR3 runs 13 residues. In nucleotides, the CDR3 is TGTGCCAGCAGCTTACCACAGCAAGAGACCCAGTACTTC. It codes for CASSLPQQETQYF.

The V and J genes are TRBV7-6 and TRBJ2-5; 10 bases are shared with TRBD2. Losses at the gene ends were 0 bases for V and 2 bases for J; bases not matched to a gene: 0. The CDR3 extends over 15 amino acids. The germline gives CDR1 SGHVS, CDR2 FNYEAQ. This CDR3 reads CASSLASGGQETQYF. CDR3 nucleotides: TGTGCCAGCAGCTTAGCTAGCGGGGGGCAAGAGACCCAGTACTTC.

V and J are TRBV5-1 and TRBJ1-1; a possible D gene is TRBD1 (6 bases). Trimming removed 2 bases from V and 5 bases from J, with 13 bases in between. Germline V gene lookup returns CDR1 SGHRS and CDR2 YFSETQ. This CDR3 has 14 residues. The DNA for the CDR3 is TGCGCCAGCAGCTTATCAGGCAGGGGTACTGAAGCTTTCTTT. As protein: CASSLSGRGTEAFF. The entire variable domain, with the rest obtained from reference TRBV5-1 and TRBJ1-1, is as follows: KAGVTQTPRYLIKTRGQQVTLSCSPISGHRSVSWYQQTPGQGLQFLFEYFSETQRNKGNFPGRFSGRQFSNSRSEMNVSTLELGDSALYLCASSLSGRGTEAFFGQGTRLTVV.

CDR3 nucleotide sequence: TGCGCCAGCAGCAGTACTTTGGGGGGGTCTGGTAATGAGCAGTTCTTC. Translating it yields CASSSTLGGSGNEQFF. This sequence joins TRBV4-1 and TRBJ2-1; 7 bases are a match to TRBD2. The V gene's germline CDR1 is MGHRA and CDR2 YSYEKL. The CDR3 extends over 16 amino acids. With 5 bases clipped from V and 7 bases from J, the junction kept 14 bases outside the gene matches.

The chain has TRBV6-1 and TRBJ2-5; 10 nucleotides agree with TRBD1. Germline CDR1 reads MNHNS; CDR2 reads SASEGT. Trimming cost V 4 bases and J 5 bases; bases outside gene matches: 10. This CDR3 contains 16 residues. CDR3 sequence reads: CASSVPRGQGWETQYF. DNA of the CDR3: TGTGCCAGCAGTGTACCCCGGGGACAGGGGTGGGAGACCCAGTACTTC.

The rearrangement uses TRBV9 and TRBJ2-2; tentatively, D is TRBD2 (6 bases). The germline CDR1 and CDR2 sequences are SGDLS and YYNGEE. V shed 2 bases and J shed 7 bases, with 12 bases lying between them. The CDR3 is made up of 14 amino acids. CDR3 residues: CASSVLAWGGELFF. The CDR3 DNA sequence: TGTGCCAGCAGCGTCCTAGCGTGGGGCGGGGAGCTGTTTTTT.

The table lists this clone with a few counts. The rearrangement uses TRBV4-3 and TRBJ2-1; D is possibly TRBD2 (6 bases). The CDR3 covers 14 residues. Per the germline V gene, CDR1 is LGHNA and CDR2 is YSLEER. V gave up 3 bases and J gave up 8 bases, with 14 bases separating them. CDR3 in amino acids: CASSHDGRYDEQFF. DNA of the CDR3: TGCGCCAGCAGCCACGACGGGAGATACGATGAGCAGTTCTTC.

The rearrangement links TRBV7-6 to TRBJ2-7, with a possible D match to TRBD1 (5 bases). This CDR3 comprises 13 residues. The germline V gene has CDR1 SGHVS and CDR2 FNYEAQ. V was pared by 5 bases and J by 3 bases, with 11 bases between. The CDR3 DNA is TGTGCCAGCAGCACGACAGTGTACTACGAGCAGTACTTC. Its protein product is CASSTTVYYEQYF.